This T cell receptor beta chain was observed in a study of blood T cell repertoires in COVID-19. Turning to the study itself: Acute and convalescent COVID-19 specimens originated in the United States, Italy and Spain. Sample material is recorded as cDNA or gDNA derived from T cells, B-cell-depleted T cells, or PBMCs.

Germline V gene data show CDR1 as MDHEN and CDR2 as SYDVKM. V shed 8 bases, J shed 7 bases, and the junction held 12 bases outside the gene matches. This CDR3 is built from 14 residues. In the authors' workflow: Reference gene primers were amplified, and this amplification served to estimate nucleated cell counts. Profiling relied on immunoSEQ multiplex PCR, and the TCRdb table lists in-frame clones only, not all of them. Clone size and the V and J calls come from that table; the DNA yielded D and trimming. Of around 200,000 clones in the sample, about four fifths were seen once. The sample comprised peripheral blood. This chain joins TRBV28 and TRBJ1-2; 8 bases fit TRBD1. This receptor was obtained from a woman between 40 and 50 years old with acute or convalescent COVID-19. The CDR3 loop reads CASVPGTGGGGYTF. CDR3 nucleotide sequence: TGTGCCAGCGTCCCCGGGACAGGAGGAGGTGGCTACACCTTC.